Listed below are T cell receptor beta chains from one sample, sequenced in a study of blood T cell repertoires in COVID-19. This table comes from immunoSEQ multiplex PCR, and its TCRdb copy is limited to in-frame clones, with some not included. Here the sample spans about 80,000 clones, about 91% being singletons. The sample consisted of peripheral blood. The source of these receptors is a woman of 80 years or more with acute or convalescent COVID-19. Both conserved end residues are part of each CDR3. D genes are given only for firm matches. The size entry is marked missing in some rows and otherwise reads once, few, many or a size class.

>TRBV7-9|NA|NA|TRBJ2-7
TGTGCCAGCAGCTTAGCGATCGCTACCTACGAGCAGTACTTC
CASSLAIATYEQYF
>TRBV5-1|NA|NA|TRBJ1-3
TGCGCCAGCAGCTCTGGCAGTCCCTCTGGAAACACCATATATTTT
CASSSGSPSGNTIYF
>TRBV4-1|NA|NA|TRBJ1-2
TGCGCCAGCAGCCAAGATCCCAAAGGGCAGGGGAGAATACTATGGCATGGCTACACCTTC
CASSQDPKGQGRILWHGYTF
>TRBV5-1|NA|NA|TRBJ2-7
TGCGCCAGCAGCTTGGGTTGGAGCTCCTACGAGCAGTACTTC
CASSLGWSSYEQYF
>TRBV7-9|TRBD1|NA|TRBJ1-2
TGTGCCAGCAGCTTACGGCATAGTAGGACAGGGGATCACTATGGCTACACCTTC
CASSLRHSRTGDHYGYTF
>TRBV4-1|NA|few|TRBJ2-1
TGCGCCAGCAGCCAAGTGATAGCAGCCAATGAGCAGTTCTTC
CASSQVIAANEQFF
>TRBV27|NA|NA|TRBJ2-6
TGTGCCAGCAGTTTACTTGCGGCCCCAAGGTCTGGGGCCAACGTCCTGACTTTC
CASSLLAAPRSGANVLTF
>TRBV9|TRBD1|NA|TRBJ1-2
TGTGCCAGCAGCGCGGATTGGACAGGCCCTAACTATGGCTACACCTTC
CASSADWTGPNYGYTF
>TRBV5-1|NA|NA|TRBJ2-5
TGCGCCAGCGCGGAGACCGTCACAGGGGGGGCCCAGTACTTC
CASAETVTGGAQYF
>TRBV7-9|TRBD2|NA|TRBJ2-7
TGTGCCAGCAGCTTACTGACTAGCGGGAGGGCCAGCGGCGAGCAGTACTTC
CASSLLTSGRASGEQYF
>TRBV5-4|TRBD2|NA|TRBJ2-1
TGTGCCAGCAGCAGGACTAGCGGACCCTACAATGAGCAGTTCTTC
CASSRTSGPYNEQFF
>TRBV7-2|TRBD1|NA|TRBJ1-2
TGTGCCAGCAGCCGTCCCGGGACAGGGAGATCCAACTATGGCTACACCTTC
CASSRPGTGRSNYGYTF
>TRBV7-9|TRBD1|once|TRBJ2-7
TGTGCCAGCAGCTTCCCGGGACAGGGGGCCGGGGAGCAGTACTTC
CASSFPGQGAGEQYF
>TRBV2|NA|NA|TRBJ2-2
TGTGCCAGCAGATCGGTGAACACCGGGGAGCTGTTTTTT
CASRSVNTGELFF
>TRBV9|NA|once|TRBJ1-3
TGTGCCAGCAGCGTACAACCGGGACAAACAAACACCATATATTTT
CASSVQPGQTNTIYF
>TRBV6-5|TRBD2|NA|TRBJ2-1
TGTGCCACTTTGGGACTAGCGGACTCCTACAATGAGCAGTTCTTC
CATLGLADSYNEQFF
>TRBV12-3/TRBV12-4|NA|NA|TRBJ2-3
TGTGCCGCGGGCAGGCCAGATACGCAGTATTTT
CAAGRPDTQYF
>TRBV19|TRBD1|NA|TRBJ1-5
TGTGCCAGTAGTAGGGACAGGGTGGGTCAGCCCCAGCATTTT
CASSRDRVGQPQHF